The present T cell receptor (beta chain) was sequenced within a study of shared clonotypes between healthy human individuals. This clone came up a few times. Each cell subset's genomic DNA was divided evenly among several immunoSEQ plates. In the authors' workflow: Filtering differed since immunoSEQ provided only junctions, with no quality scores. Only in-frame clones appear in the TCRdb table, and some are missing; sequencing was by immunoSEQ multiplex PCR. V, J and clone size are taken as reported in that table, and D and trimming were inferred from the DNA itself. The repertoire holds 650,000 to 700,000 clones, with 90% as singletons. Germline V gene data show CDR1 as MDHEN and CDR2 as SYDVKM. V was trimmed by 8 bases and J by 1 base, leaving 11 bases between them. The CDR3 consists of 13 residues.

Sequenced material: memory CD8+ T cells from PBMCs. This sample's subset: CD45RO+ cells pooled with CCR7-negative TemRA cells. The receptor comes from a young man in good health. Some clones in this sample may be carry-over from other donors' samples. The chain links TRBV28 to TRBJ1-1, with D uncertain. The CDR3 DNA reads TGTGCCAGCGGAAGATACGGGAACACTGAAGCTTTCTTT. Protein product: CASGRYGNTEAFF.